The 20 T cell receptor beta chains presented below share a single source sample, sequenced in a study of blood T cell repertoires in COVID-19. Data came from immunoSEQ multiplex PCR; TCRdb stores just in-frame clones and leaves some out. The sample records approximately 71,000 clones, over 75% being singletons. Material for sequencing was peripheral blood. The receptors originated from a human donor in a cohort sampled during active COVID-19.

The J gene is TRBJ1-1, the V gene TRBV7-2; D remains unclear. The V end was cut by 0 bases, the J end by 5 bases, with 13 bases between. The CDR3 is 15 residues long. CDR1 and CDR2 from the germline V gene are SGHTA and FQGNSA. The CDR3 is CASSLAGVTGTEAFF. In nucleotides, the CDR3 is TGTGCCAGCAGCTTAGCTGGTGTTACGGGTACTGAAGCTTTCTTT.

The rearrangement uses TRBV6-2 or TRBV6-3 and TRBJ2-1; D unclear. Trimming removed 6 bases from V and 13 bases from J, with 16 bases in between. The CDR3 totals 12 residues. Germline assignment: CDR1 MNHEY and CDR2 SVGEGT. CDR3 region: CASSPTYLGQFF. The CDR3 region has the DNA TGTGCCAGCAGCCCTACCTACCTAGGACAGTTCTTC.

This chain uses TRBV7-9 with TRBJ2-1, with 10 bases that match TRBD2. V lost 5 bases and J lost 5; bases outside the gene matches: 6. This CDR3 spans 15 amino acids. The germline CDR1 and CDR2 sequences are SEHNR and FQNEAQ (reference sequence). Here the CDR3 reads CASSPRLAGDNEQFF. The DNA for the CDR3 is TGTGCCAGCAGCCCGCGGCTAGCGGGGGACAATGAGCAGTTCTTC.

The genes are TRBV5-1 and TRBJ2-5, with 13 bases aligning to TRBD2. J was trimmed by 6 bases and V by 4 bases; bases with no gene match: 6. CDR1 and CDR2 (germline): SGHRS, YFSETQ. The CDR3 is 15 residues long. CDR3 in amino acids: CASSPTSGRLKTQYF. Written as DNA, the CDR3 is TGCGCCAGCAGCCCGACTAGCGGGAGGTTGAAGACCCAGTACTTC.

This sequence joins TRBV5-5 and TRBJ2-2; TRBD1 aligns across 10 bases. The V and J ends lost 9 bases and 7 bases, in that order; junction bases with no gene match: 9. Germline values: CDR1 SGHKS, CDR2 YYEKEE (reference sequence). The CDR3 spans 14 residues. The CDR3: CATALGTGVGELFF. The CDR3 nucleotides read TGTGCCACCGCCCTCGGGACAGGGGTCGGGGAGCTGTTTTTT.

In this sample, this clone is large. V usage is TRBV19 and J usage is TRBJ1-2; 7 bases align to TRBD1. Germline lookup yields CDR1 LNHDA and CDR2 SQIVND (reference sequence). Trimming took 11 bases from V and 13 from J; bases not matched to a gene: 22. The CDR3 runs 14 residues. CDR3 residues: CAAGSGTDYFISTF. CDR3 nucleotide sequence: TGTGCCGCAGGTTCCGGGACAGACTATTTTATAAGCACCTTC.

V is TRBV3-1 (or the pseudogene TRBV3-2) and J is TRBJ2-5; tentative D call: TRBD2 (5 bases). CDR1 is LGHDT, CDR2 YNNKEL, per germline (reference sequence). V was clipped by 2 bases and J by 5 bases, with 18 bases between them. The CDR3 consists of 16 residues. The CDR3 here is CASSQPGSGSEETQYF. The CDR3, as DNA: TGTGCCAGCAGCCAACCCGGGTCGGGGAGCGAGGAGACCCAGTACTTC.

For the CDR3, the DNA is TGTGCCAGTAGTATTAGTGCTAGCGGGAGGGCCAGGGAGCAGTTCTTC. Translating it yields CASSISASGRAREQFF. The chain recombines TRBV19 with TRBJ2-1; 12 bases fit TRBD2. This CDR3 has 16 residues. V lost 3 bases and J lost 10; bases outside the gene matches: 10. The V gene's germline CDR1 is LNHDA and CDR2 SQIVND (reference sequence).

The J gene is TRBJ2-5, the V gene TRBV3-1 (or the pseudogene TRBV3-2), with 9 positions matching TRBD2. Germline CDR1 and CDR2: LGHDT and YNNKEL (reference sequence). V lost 2 bases and J lost 9; bases outside the gene matches: 4. This CDR3 comprises 13 residues. CDR3 residues: CASSQRSGRPQYF. As DNA, the CDR3 is TGTGCCAGCAGCCAACGAAGCGGGAGGCCCCAGTACTTC.

This chain links TRBV6-1 with TRBJ1-5; D gene ambiguous. The CDR3 runs to 12 residues. Trimming left V 3 bases short and J 5 bases short, with 5 bases between. The V gene's germline CDR1 is MNHNS and CDR2 SASEGT. Here the CDR3 DNA reads TGTGCCAGCAGTGAGAGAGATCAGCCCCAGCATTTT. This codes for CASSERDQPQHF.

The chain is built from TRBV3-1 (or the pseudogene TRBV3-2) and TRBJ2-3, with a tentative D call TRBD2 (6 bases). The CDR3 is made up of 17 amino acids. From germline, CDR1 is LGHDT and CDR2 YNNKEL (reference sequence). Trimming stripped 2 bases from V and 2 bases from J, with 17 bases between. The CDR3, as DNA: TGTGCCAGCAGCCAACTTTTGGTGGGCGGGACCACAGATACGCAGTATTTT. Protein: CASSQLLVGGTTDTQYF.

This chain connects TRBV4-3 to TRBJ2-3; 9 bases are a match to TRBD1. Germline trimming cut 3 bases from V and 5 bases from J; bases unmatched to any gene: 12. The CDR3 loop spans 17 amino acids. The germline V gene encodes CDR1 LGHNA and CDR2 YSLEER. The CDR3 DNA follows: TGCGCCAGCAGCCAGAGCGGAGGACAGGGGAGTCTAGATACGCAGTATTTT. Encoded protein: CASSQSGGQGSLDTQYF.

This chain uses TRBV6-5 with TRBJ2-1; D may be TRBD1 (6 bases). The CDR3 contains 15 residues. The V and J ends lost 6 bases and 4 bases respectively, with 16 bases between them. Germline V gene sequence: CDR1 MNHEY, CDR2 SVGAGI. The CDR3 bases are TGTGCCAGCAGACACACCTCGGGACATTACAATGAGCAGTTCTTC. Its protein is CASRHTSGHYNEQFF.

Only one count was recorded for this clone. The rearrangement links TRBV6-5 to TRBJ1-1; no clear D. The CDR3 is made up of 15 amino acids. The germline CDR1 and CDR2 sequences are MNHEY and SVGAGI. Trimming took off 0 bases at V and 0 bases at J, with 8 bases between the two ends. CDR3: CASSYSTLMNTEAFF. CDR3 coding DNA: TGTGCCAGCAGTTACTCCACACTAATGAACACTGAAGCTTTCTTT.

CDR3 amino acids: CASSLGQNPRPGELFF. The CDR3 DNA is TGTGCCAGCAGCTTAGGACAAAACCCCCGCCCCGGGGAGCTGTTTTTT. The chain couples TRBV7-6 to TRBJ2-2; D uncertain. Germline V lookup: CDR1 SGHVS, CDR2 FNYEAQ. This CDR3 is 16 amino acids long. V was shortened by 1 base and J by 6 bases, with 15 bases between the two germline ends.

This clone was detected a few times. This chain uses TRBV27 with TRBJ2-7, with 7 positions matching TRBD2. V lost 5 bases to trimming and J lost 3 bases; unmatched junction nucleotides: 1. The CDR3 loop spans 12 amino acids. The germline CDR1 and CDR2 sequences are MNHEY and SMNVEV (reference sequence). Written as DNA, the CDR3 is TGTGCCAGCAGTAGGGAGGGCTACGAGCAGTACTTC. It specifies CASSREGYEQYF.

This chain connects TRBV27 to TRBJ2-1; unclear D gene. The germline V and J ends were trimmed by 3 bases and 5 bases, with 17 bases remaining between them. The CDR3 has 16 residues. CDR1 is MNHEY, CDR2 SMNVEV, per germline (reference sequence). CDR3 loop: CASSFRPAVSHNEQFF. The CDR3 DNA follows: TGTGCCAGCAGTTTTCGACCGGCGGTATCCCACAATGAGCAGTTCTTC.

The chain uses TRBV12-3 or TRBV12-4 and TRBJ2-1; 8 nucleotides line up with TRBD2. The length of the CDR3 is 12 residues. Losses at the gene ends were 1 base for V and 15 bases for J; bases not matched to a gene: 5. The chain's CDR3 is CASSLGREASFF. The CDR3 region has the DNA TGTGCCAGCAGTTTAGGGCGGGAGGCCTCGTTCTTC.

This clone was counted a single time. The genes are TRBV9 and TRBJ2-3; the D is unclear. The CDR3 has 15 residues. The germline V gene has CDR1 SGDLS and CDR2 YYNGEE. V lost 2 bases, J lost 6 bases, and 16 bases lay in between. CDR3 sequence: CASSVVIEPWDTQYF. DNA for the CDR3: TGTGCCAGCAGCGTTGTAATAGAACCTTGGGATACGCAGTATTTT. The full variable domain, in which reference TRBV9 and TRBJ2-3 provide the parts outside the CDR3, is DSGVTQTPKHLITATGQRVTLRCSPRSGDLSVYWYQQSLDQGLQFLIQYYNGEERAKGNILERFSAQQFPDLHSELNLSSLELGDSALYFCASSVVIEPWDTQYFGPGTRLTVL.

V gene TRBV28 combines with J gene TRBJ2-1; 9 bases map to TRBD2. Unmatched junction bases numbered 14, after V lost 10 bases and J lost 4 bases. Looked up from germline, CDR1 is MDHEN and CDR2 is SYDVKM. This CDR3 has 16 amino acids. The CDR3 DNA follows: TGTGCCATCCAGAAAACCGCCGCGGGAGGGTACAATGAGCAGTTCTTC. It codes for CAIQKTAAGGYNEQFF. Full variable domain (rest looked up from reference TRBV28 and TRBJ2-1): DVKVTQSSRYLVKRTGEKVFLECVQDMDHENMFWYRQDPGLGLRLIYFSYDVKMKEKGDIPEGYSVSREKKERFSLILESASTNQTSMYLCAIQKTAAGGYNEQFFGPGTRLTVL.